These T cell receptor beta chains were read from a single sample in a study of cytomegalovirus exposure and HLA in healthy donors. The method was immunoSEQ multiplex PCR; TCRdb's version includes in-frame clones alone and lacks a portion of them. This repertoire shows some 81,000 clones, roughly 73% found once; its top ten account for roughly 15%. Sample: PBMCs. The origin of the receptors is a woman aged 40 to 50 in good health and CMV-seropositive. CDR3s include the opening cysteine and the closing phenylalanine or tryptophan. A D gene is named only where the DNA matches it firmly. Not all rows give a size; the values are once, few, many and, for expanded clones, a class.

J gene: TRBJ2-2; D gene: .; clone size: .; V gene: TRBV29-1; CDR3 protein: CSVQTDSGELFF; CDR3 DNA: TGCAGCGTGCAAACAGATTCCGGGGAGCTGTTTTTT
J gene: TRBJ1-6; D gene: TRBD1; clone size: .; V gene: TRBV2; CDR3 protein: CASSEVGQGDSPLHF; CDR3 DNA: TGTGCCAGCAGTGAGGTGGGGCAGGGGGATTCACCCCTCCACTTT
J gene: TRBJ1-2; D gene: TRBD1; clone size: .; V gene: TRBV14; CDR3 protein: CASSQVGTGGLGYTF; CDR3 DNA: TGTGCCAGCAGCCAAGTCGGGACAGGGGGCCTTGGCTACACCTTC
J gene: TRBJ1-5; D gene: .; clone size: .; V gene: TRBV6-5; CDR3 protein: CASRLGLNQPQHF; CDR3 DNA: TGTGCCAGCAGACTGGGCCTAAATCAGCCCCAGCATTTT
J gene: TRBJ2-3; D gene: TRBD2; clone size: .; V gene: TRBV19; CDR3 protein: CASGGLAALADTQYF; CDR3 DNA: TGTGCCAGTGGAGGACTAGCGGCTTTAGCAGATACGCAGTATTTT
J gene: TRBJ2-2; D gene: .; clone size: .; V gene: TRBV5-4; CDR3 protein: CASSLPQDTGELFF; CDR3 DNA: TGTGCCAGCAGCTTGCCCCAGGACACCGGGGAGCTGTTTTTT
J gene: TRBJ2-7; D gene: .; clone size: once; V gene: TRBV5-1; CDR3 protein: CASSLDRYYEQYF; CDR3 DNA: TGCGCCAGCAGCTTAGACAGGTACTACGAGCAGTACTTC
J gene: TRBJ2-5; D gene: .; clone size: .; V gene: TRBV9; CDR3 protein: CASSTEGEETQYF; CDR3 DNA: TGTGCCAGCAGCACAGAGGGGGAAGAGACCCAGTACTTC
J gene: TRBJ1-2; D gene: .; clone size: few; V gene: TRBV6-4; CDR3 protein: CASSDQGGYTF; CDR3 DNA: TGTGCCAGCAGTGACCAGGGCGGCTACACCTTC
J gene: TRBJ2-1; D gene: TRBD1; clone size: few; V gene: TRBV2; CDR3 protein: CASRGTGGPYNEQFF; CDR3 DNA: TGTGCCAGCAGGGGGACAGGGGGCCCATACAATGAGCAGTTCTTC
J gene: TRBJ2-7; D gene: .; clone size: .; V gene: TRBV7-9; CDR3 protein: CASSLGGPASTYEQYF; CDR3 DNA: TGTGCCAGCAGCTTAGGTGGTCCAGCGTCAACCTACGAGCAGTACTTC
J gene: TRBJ1-1; D gene: TRBD1; clone size: .; V gene: TRBV7-9; CDR3 protein: CASSSYPGGAGTEAFF; CDR3 DNA: TGTGCCAGCAGCTCCTACCCAGGGGGCGCGGGCACTGAAGCTTTCTTT
J gene: TRBJ1-5; D gene: .; clone size: .; V gene: TRBV19; CDR3 protein: CASSIDLGASDWGQPQHF; CDR3 DNA: TGTGCCAGTAGTATAGATCTGGGGGCTTCGGACTGGGGTCAGCCCCAGCATTTT
J gene: TRBJ1-1; D gene: .; clone size: .; V gene: TRBV7-9; CDR3 protein: CASSPLGVGGAEAFF; CDR3 DNA: TGTGCCAGCAGCCCCCTAGGGGTGGGGGGTGCTGAAGCTTTCTTT
J gene: TRBJ2-7; D gene: TRBD1; clone size: .; V gene: TRBV6-1; CDR3 protein: CASSVTPGQGYEQYF; CDR3 DNA: TGTGCCAGCAGCGTTACGCCGGGACAGGGTTACGAGCAGTACTTC
J gene: TRBJ2-1; D gene: TRBD2; clone size: once; V gene: TRBV2; CDR3 protein: CASSLTSGGYNEQFF; CDR3 DNA: TGTGCCAGCAGCCTGACTAGCGGGGGATACAATGAGCAGTTCTTC
J gene: TRBJ2-1; D gene: TRBD1; clone size: once; V gene: TRBV10-3; CDR3 protein: CAISDPDRGSYNEQFF; CDR3 DNA: TGTGCCATCAGTGATCCGGACAGGGGGTCTTACAATGAGCAGTTCTTC
J gene: TRBJ2-7; D gene: TRBD2; clone size: few; V gene: TRBV7-9; CDR3 protein: CASSPGGRVLYF; CDR3 DNA: TGTGCGAGCAGCCCGGGGGGGAGGGTCCTGTACTTC
J gene: TRBJ2-7; D gene: TRBD1; clone size: few; V gene: TRBV29-1; CDR3 protein: CSVERGQGASYEQYF; CDR3 DNA: TGCAGCGTTGAGAGGGGACAGGGGGCATCCTACGAGCAGTACTTC
J gene: TRBJ2-7; D gene: .; clone size: few; V gene: TRBV11-2; CDR3 protein: CASSLDRGPYEQYF; CDR3 DNA: TGTGCCAGCAGCTTAGACAGGGGCCCCTACGAGCAGTACTTC
J gene: TRBJ2-3; D gene: .; clone size: .; V gene: TRBV28; CDR3 protein: CASSLLTLDTQYF; CDR3 DNA: TGTGCCAGCAGTCTCCTGACTCTGGATACGCAGTATTTT
J gene: TRBJ2-7; D gene: .; clone size: .; V gene: TRBV7-9; CDR3 protein: CASSLDRLGSRGADYEQYF; CDR3 DNA: TGTGCCAGCAGCTTAGACCGACTAGGATCGAGAGGAGCAGACTACGAGCAGTACTTC
J gene: TRBJ2-7; D gene: .; clone size: few; V gene: TRBV29-1; CDR3 protein: CSVAGTYEQYF; CDR3 DNA: TGCAGCGTTGCTGGCACATACGAGCAGTACTTC
J gene: TRBJ2-1; D gene: TRBD2; clone size: .; V gene: TRBV9; CDR3 protein: CASSPLGLAGTLKLNEQFF; CDR3 DNA: TGTGCCAGCAGCCCCTTAGGACTAGCGGGAACTCTTAAACTCAATGAGCAGTTCTTC
J gene: TRBJ1-1; D gene: .; clone size: .; V gene: TRBV11-2; CDR3 protein: CASSLDRFTEAFF; CDR3 DNA: TGTGCCAGCAGCTTAGACAGGTTCACTGAAGCTTTCTTT
J gene: TRBJ1-6; D gene: .; clone size: .; V gene: TRBV5-1; CDR3 protein: CASSLQGPLNSPLHF; CDR3 DNA: TGCGCCAGCAGCTTGCAGGGGCCCCTCAATTCACCCCTCCACTTT
J gene: TRBJ1-1; D gene: TRBD1; clone size: .; V gene: TRBV5-1; CDR3 protein: CASSLAKGGRGLNTEAFF; CDR3 DNA: TGCGCCAGCAGCTTGGCTAAAGGGGGCAGGGGGCTAAACACTGAAGCTTTCTTT
J gene: TRBJ1-6; D gene: .; clone size: .; V gene: TRBV6-5; CDR3 protein: CASRTGQPYNSPLHF; CDR3 DNA: TGTGCCAGCAGGACAGGTCAGCCCTATAATTCACCCCTCCACTTT
J gene: TRBJ2-5; D gene: .; clone size: .; V gene: TRBV5-8; CDR3 protein: CASSSTRPSGETQYF; CDR3 DNA: TGTGCCAGCAGCTCGACCCGACCATCGGGGGAGACCCAGTACTTC
J gene: TRBJ2-7; D gene: .; clone size: once; V gene: TRBV28; CDR3 protein: CASSLSPRGSYEQYF; CDR3 DNA: TGTGCCAGCAGTTTATCCCCGCGGGGCTCCTACGAGCAGTACTTC
J gene: TRBJ2-5; D gene: .; clone size: .; V gene: TRBV6-1; CDR3 protein: CASSEVVRETQYF; CDR3 DNA: TGTGCCAGCAGTGAAGTCGTCAGAGAGACCCAGTACTTC
J gene: TRBJ1-2; D gene: TRBD1; clone size: .; V gene: TRBV16; CDR3 protein: CASSPDREYGYTF; CDR3 DNA: TGTGCCAGCAGCCCGGACAGGGAATATGGCTACACCTTC
J gene: TRBJ2-7; D gene: TRBD2; clone size: .; V gene: TRBV10-3; CDR3 protein: CAIAGDEREGSYEQYF; CDR3 DNA: TGTGCCATCGCGGGGGACGAGCGGGAGGGCTCCTACGAGCAGTACTTC
J gene: TRBJ1-1; D gene: .; clone size: .; V gene: TRBV29-1; CDR3 protein: CSVAGQNTEAFF; CDR3 DNA: TGCAGCGTAGCTGGACAGAACACTGAAGCTTTCTTT
J gene: TRBJ1-4; D gene: .; clone size: .; V gene: TRBV5-6; CDR3 protein: CASSLGGVRSSSWF; CDR3 DNA: TGTGCCAGCAGCTTGGGGGGCGTAAGATCCTCCTCGTGGTTT